Listed below are T cell receptor beta chains from one sample, sequenced in a study of neurological immune-mediated disorders. TCRdb analysed the 5' RACE reads with MiXCR anew, one entry per CDR3 protein. The sample lists 50,000 or so distinct CDR3 sequences; about 15% were seen once. Source material: PBMCs. These receptors originate from a man aged 60 to 75 in good health. Each CDR3 is given with its conserved first and last residue. A D gene is named only where the DNA matches it firmly. Clone size, where shown, is once, few, many, or a class for clones that have expanded.

cdr3_nt cdr3_aa clone_size d_call j_call v_call
TGTGCCACCAGTGATTCATTAGCGGGAGGTGAGCAGTTCTTC CATSDSLAGGEQFF many TRBD2 TRBJ2-1 TRBV24-1
TGCAGTGCTAGACGGGAGTCCCTCTACGAGCAGTACTTC CSARRESLYEQYF many - TRBJ2-7 TRBV20-1
TGTGCCAGCAGCCGGACTGATTCTGGAAACACCATATATTTT CASSRTDSGNTIYF many - TRBJ1-3 TRBV11-2
TGCAGTGCTGGAAGACTAGCGGGGAACACCGGGGAGCTGTTTTTT CSAGRLAGNTGELFF many TRBD2 TRBJ2-2 TRBV20-1
TGTGCCAGCAAATCAGGGCTGAACACTGAAGCTTTCTTT CASKSGLNTEAFF many - TRBJ1-1 TRBV14
TGTGCCAGCAGCCCCGTGGACAGGGGAGGCGATGGCTACACCTTC CASSPVDRGGDGYTF few TRBD1 TRBJ1-2 TRBV7-9
TGCAGCGCCGGGAGGTTTAACACCGGGGAGCTGTTTTTT CSAGRFNTGELFF many TRBD2 TRBJ2-2 TRBV29-1
TGTGCCAGCAGTTCCGCCTGGGGCATAGGATCACCCCTCCACTTT CASSSAWGIGSPLHF many - TRBJ1-6 TRBV12-3/TRBV12-4
TGCAGCGTGACAGGTCTCCGGGAGACTTTCTTT CSVTGLRETFF many - TRBJ1-1 TRBV29-1
TGCAGTGCTAGTCCTCTACTAGCGGGGAACACAGATACGCAGTATTTT CSASPLLAGNTDTQYF many TRBD2 TRBJ2-3 TRBV20-1
TGCAGTGCTAGTGCCCCGGGACAGTTCGATGGCTACACCTTC CSASAPGQFDGYTF many TRBD1 TRBJ1-2 TRBV20-1
TGTGCCAGCAGCCACGCCCCCTACGAGCAGTACTTC CASSHAPYEQYF - - TRBJ2-7 TRBV28
TGCAGTGCTAGTTCGCTAGCGGGAGGCGGGGATGAGCAGTTCTTC CSASSLAGGGDEQFF many TRBD2 TRBJ2-1 TRBV20-1
TGCGCCAGCAGCCGCGGAGCGGACTACGAGCAGTACTTC CASSRGADYEQYF many - TRBJ2-7 TRBV5-1
TGTGCCAGCAGTTTCAGGTGGAACACTGAAGCTTTCTTT CASSFRWNTEAFF many - TRBJ1-1 TRBV28
TGTGCCAGCTCACCACTTACTTCCGGGACAGGGAAATATAATGAAAAACTGTTTTTT CASSPLTSGTGKYNEKLFF many TRBD1 TRBJ1-4 TRBV18
TGTGCCAGCAGTTCCGGGGGTTCCTACGAGCAGTACTTC CASSSGGSYEQYF few - TRBJ2-7 TRBV6-5
TGTGCCAGCAGTTCCACAGGGGGTCGGACTGAAGCTTTCTTT CASSSTGGRTEAFF many TRBD1 TRBJ1-1 TRBV6-2/TRBV6-3
TGTGCCAGCAGCAAAGTGAAATCCACAACCGGGGATGAGCAGTTCTTC CASSKVKSTTGDEQFF many - TRBJ2-1 TRBV21-1
TGCAGCGTTGATCGGACAGGGGTAAATGAGCAGTTCTTC CSVDRTGVNEQFF many TRBD1 TRBJ2-1 TRBV29-1
TGTGCCACTCAAATGTCGGGCACAGATACGCAGTATTTT CATQMSGTDTQYF many - TRBJ2-3 TRBV10-3
TGTGCCAGCAGTCCGACAGGGCGGAACACTGAAGCTTTCTTT CASSPTGRNTEAFF many TRBD1 TRBJ1-1 TRBV12-3/TRBV12-4
- CASSFGNGGFKNIQYF many - TRBJ2-4 TRBV7-8
TGTGCCAGCAGTTACCCACGGGGGCTTGGCACCGGGGAGCTGTTTTTT CASSYPRGLGTGELFF - - TRBJ2-2 TRBV6-2/TRBV6-3
TGTGCCAGCAGCTTCAGCTCTGGGGCCAACGTCCTGACTTTC CASSFSSGANVLTF many - TRBJ2-6 TRBV7-8
TGCAGTGCTAGCCCAAATTTAGCGGGAGGGCGGAATGAGCAGTTCTTC CSASPNLAGGRNEQFF many TRBD2 TRBJ2-1 TRBV20-1
TGTGCCAGCAGTGTGGGACCGACTACTGAAGCTTTCTTT CASSVGPTTEAFF many - TRBJ1-1 TRBV28
TGCAGCGTTCAGCAACAAGAGACCCAGTACTTC CSVQQQETQYF many - TRBJ2-5 TRBV29-1
TGTGCCAGCAGCTCCGGAACAGGGCGGGCTATCTGGAATGAGCAGTTCTTC CASSSGTGRAIWNEQFF - - TRBJ2-1 TRBV7-2
TGTGCCAGCAGTTTTAATGGACAGGGAAGGACTGAAGCTTTCTTT CASSFNGQGRTEAFF many TRBD1 TRBJ1-1 TRBV12-3/TRBV12-4
TGTGCCAGCAGTCGATTAGGGGGCCGGTTCTATGGCTACACCTTC CASSRLGGRFYGYTF many TRBD1 TRBJ1-2 TRBV28